This TCR beta chain was identified during a study of vaccination effects on CD4 cells after COVID-19. Turning to the study itself: Every participant took two doses of the BNT162b2 or mRNA-1273 vaccine.

Turning to this clone: Its specificity is unknown.

Ahead of sequencing, the ViraFEST assay grew antigen-specific CD4+ T cells using viral peptide pools. Investigators separated out CD4+ T cells once around eleven days of culture had passed. Testing of the vaccine recipients showed negative nucleocapsid antibodies and no prior SARS-CoV-2 infection. The culture medium for a few million PBMC per well included 10 IU/ml IL-2 and 9 to 10 ug/ml peptides. From germline, CDR1 is MDHEN and CDR2 SYDVKM. V gave up 10 bases and J gave up 4 bases, with 12 bases separating them. The CDR3 sequence is 12 residues long. This table comes from immunoSEQ multiplex PCR, and its TCRdb copy is limited to in-frame clones, with some not included. The data show tens of thousands of clones, with 73% seen just once and about 12% held by the top ten.

The sequencing used CD4+ T cells from PBMCs cultured with HCoV-229E spike peptides, collected before COVID-19 vaccination. The TCR was taken from a human donor who received a COVID-19 vaccine. This chain joins TRBV28 and TRBJ2-3, with D perhaps being TRBD1 or TRBD2 (5 bases each). Written as DNA, the CDR3 is TGTGCCAACGGGGCCTCGTCAGATACGCAGTATTTT. Translated: CANGASSDTQYF.